This T cell receptor beta chain was recorded in a study of T cell changes during pregnancy in multiple sclerosis. V shed 0 bases and J 2 bases; nucleotides not matched to a gene: 6. Germline V gene lookup returns CDR1 SGDLS and CDR2 YYNGEE. The CDR3 runs to 16 residues. Only in-frame clones appear in the TCRdb table, and some are missing; sequencing was by immunoSEQ multiplex PCR. The repertoire consists of approximately 61,000 clones, with approximately 88% occurring once and the leading ten covering approximately 1.8%. This chain links TRBV9 with TRBJ2-3, with 7 bases identical to TRBD2. This clonotype originated in a female donor with multiple sclerosis, enrolled in a pregnancy study. Sequenced material: peripheral blood, taken in the first trimester of pregnancy. The CDR3 loop reads CASSVAGTNPTDTQYF. The CDR3 DNA follows: TGTGCCAGCAGCGTAGCAGGGACTAATCCCACAGATACGCAGTATTTT.